This T cell receptor beta chain emerged from a study of blood T cell repertoires in COVID-19. This clone was seen once. Looked up from germline, CDR1 is MNHEY and CDR2 is SVGAGI. CDR3 length equals 12 residues. V shed 5 bases, J shed 12 bases, and the junction held 3 bases outside the gene matches. Generated by immunoSEQ multiplex PCR, the TCRdb table keeps only in-frame clones and is missing some. The sample consists of 300,000 to 350,000 clones, approximately 85% of them appearing once. J is TRBJ1-6 and V is TRBV6-5; 8 bases match TRBD1. The receptor was isolated from a man aged 30-40 years who had recovered from COVID-19. The specimen was PBMCs or T cells enriched from blood (not recorded which). The CDR3 sequence is CASSLDRGPLHF. CDR3 bases: TGTGCCAGCAGTCTCGACAGGGGACCCCTCCACTTT.